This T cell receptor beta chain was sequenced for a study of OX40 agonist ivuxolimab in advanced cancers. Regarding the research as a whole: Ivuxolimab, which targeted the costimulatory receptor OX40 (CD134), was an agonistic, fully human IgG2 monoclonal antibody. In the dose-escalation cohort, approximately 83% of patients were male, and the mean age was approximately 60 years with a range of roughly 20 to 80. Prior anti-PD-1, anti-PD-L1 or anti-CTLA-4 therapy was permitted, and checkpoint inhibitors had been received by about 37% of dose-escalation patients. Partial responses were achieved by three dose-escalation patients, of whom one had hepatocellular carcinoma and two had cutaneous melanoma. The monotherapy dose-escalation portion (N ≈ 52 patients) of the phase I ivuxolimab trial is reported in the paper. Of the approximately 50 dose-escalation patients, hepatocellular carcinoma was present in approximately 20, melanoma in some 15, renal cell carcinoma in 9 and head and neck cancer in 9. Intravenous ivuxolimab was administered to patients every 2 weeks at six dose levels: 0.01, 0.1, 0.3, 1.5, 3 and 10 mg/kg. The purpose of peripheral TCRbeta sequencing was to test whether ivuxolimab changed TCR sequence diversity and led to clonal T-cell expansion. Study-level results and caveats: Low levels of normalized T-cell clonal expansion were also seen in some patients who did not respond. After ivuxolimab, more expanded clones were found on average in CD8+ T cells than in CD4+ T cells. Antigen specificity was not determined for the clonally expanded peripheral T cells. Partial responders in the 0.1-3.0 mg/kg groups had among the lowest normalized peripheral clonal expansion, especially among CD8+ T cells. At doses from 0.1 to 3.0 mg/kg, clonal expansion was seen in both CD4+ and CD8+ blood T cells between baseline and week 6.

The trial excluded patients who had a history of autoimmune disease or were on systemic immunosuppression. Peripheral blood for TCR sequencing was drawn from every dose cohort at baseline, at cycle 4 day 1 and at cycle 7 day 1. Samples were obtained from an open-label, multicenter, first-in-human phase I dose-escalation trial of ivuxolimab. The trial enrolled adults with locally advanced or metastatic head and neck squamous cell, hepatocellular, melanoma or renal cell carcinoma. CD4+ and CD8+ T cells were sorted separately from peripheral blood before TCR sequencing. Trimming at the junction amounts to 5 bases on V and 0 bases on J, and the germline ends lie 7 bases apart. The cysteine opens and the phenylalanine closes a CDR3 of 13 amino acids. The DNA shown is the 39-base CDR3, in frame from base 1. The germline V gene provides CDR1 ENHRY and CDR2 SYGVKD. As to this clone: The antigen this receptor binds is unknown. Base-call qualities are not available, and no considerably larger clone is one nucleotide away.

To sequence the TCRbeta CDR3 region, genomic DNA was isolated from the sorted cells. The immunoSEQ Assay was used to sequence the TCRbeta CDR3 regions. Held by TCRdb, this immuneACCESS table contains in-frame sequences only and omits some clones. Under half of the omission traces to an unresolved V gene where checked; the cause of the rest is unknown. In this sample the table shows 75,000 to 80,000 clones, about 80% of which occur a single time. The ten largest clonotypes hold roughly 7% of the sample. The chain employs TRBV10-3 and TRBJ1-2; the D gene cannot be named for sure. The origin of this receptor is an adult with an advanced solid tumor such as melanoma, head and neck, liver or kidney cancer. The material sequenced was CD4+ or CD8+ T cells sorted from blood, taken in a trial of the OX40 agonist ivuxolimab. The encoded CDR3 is CAISLQTNYGYTF. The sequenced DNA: TGTGCCATCAGTTTACAGACTAACTATGGCTACACCTTC.